Below, 21 T cell receptor beta chains from the same sample are listed, as sequenced in a study of cytomegalovirus exposure and HLA in healthy donors. A multiplex PCR was run with 60 Vbeta primers and 13 Jbeta primers. Using immunoSEQ multiplex PCR, the repertoire was profiled, and TCRdb retains in-frame clones only, with some absent. This table holds some 200,000 clones, about 80% found once. The sample comprised PBMCs. Receptor source: a boy aged 10-17 years in good health and CMV-seronegative.

The genes are TRBV2 and TRBJ2-1; TRBD2 matches at 10 bases. Looked up from germline, CDR1 is SNHLY and CDR2 is FYNNEI. Trimming at V came to 5 bases and at J to 2 bases, leaving 15 bases not matched to a gene. The CDR3 extends over 19 amino acids. The CDR3 sequence: CASSSSGRATSGTYNEQFF. The CDR3 region has the DNA TGTGCCAGCAGTTCAAGCGGGAGGGCGACCTCCGGTACCTACAATGAGCAGTTCTTC.

The rearrangement links TRBV5-4 to TRBJ2-7; 8 nucleotides agree with TRBD1. The V and J ends lost 4 bases and 3 bases, in that order; junction bases with no gene match: 6. This CDR3 has 14 residues. Germline V gene sequence: CDR1 SGHNT, CDR2 YYREEE (reference sequence). The CDR3 DNA sequence: TGTGCCAGCAGCGCGACAGGGGACAGCTACGAGCAGTACTTC. Protein product: CASSATGDSYEQYF.

This chain connects TRBV11-3 to TRBJ2-7; D possibly corresponds to TRBD2 (5 bases). Between the trimmed V and J ends, which lost 5 bases and 4 bases, there was a span of 15 bases. The CDR3 loop spans 14 amino acids. Germline CDR1 reads SGHNT; CDR2 reads YENEEA. The CDR3 protein is CASSARGGYYEQYF. The CDR3 DNA reads as TGTGCCAGCAGCGCCCGTGGAGGCTATTACGAGCAGTACTTC.

This chain connects TRBV6-1 to TRBJ2-5; weak D call: TRBD2 (5 bases). Germline V gene lookup returns CDR1 MNHNS and CDR2 SASEGT. The CDR3 contains 15 residues. Trimming took 0 bases from V and 5 from J, leaving 13 bases between them. CDR3 sequence: CASSEADGAVETQYF. Here the CDR3 DNA reads TGTGCCAGCAGTGAAGCGGATGGAGCGGTTGAGACCCAGTACTTC.

This chain's CDR3 is CASSDSLGTGNTIYF. In DNA, the CDR3 is TGTGCCAGCAGCGACTCCTTAGGCACTGGAAACACCATATATTTT. V gene TRBV6-1 combines with J gene TRBJ1-3; D gene ambiguous. The V end was cut by 6 bases, the J end by 2 bases, with 14 bases between. This CDR3 spans 15 amino acids. In germline, CDR1 is MNHNS, CDR2 SASEGT.

The V gene is TRBV30, the J gene TRBJ1-5, with 7 bases fitting TRBD1. CDR3 length: 14 amino acids. Germline-derived CDR1 and CDR2 are GTSNPN and SVGIG (reference sequence). V shed 3 bases, J shed 0 bases, and the junction held 2 bases outside the gene matches. The CDR3, as DNA: TGTGCCTGGAGGGGACAGTTTAGCAATCAGCCCCAGCATTTT. Translating gives CAWRGQFSNQPQHF. Combining the CDR3 with reference TRBV30 and TRBJ1-5 gives the whole variable domain SQTIHQWPATLVQPVGSPLSLECTVEGTSNPNLYWYRQAAGRGLQLLFYSVGIGQISSEVPQNLSASRPQDRQFILSSKKLLLSDSGFYLCAWRGQFSNQPQHFGDGTRLSIL.

V usage is TRBV2 and J usage is TRBJ2-2; a weak D match, TRBD2 (6 bases). The CDR3 is 12 amino acids. The germline gives CDR1 SNHLY, CDR2 FYNNEI. V lost 7 bases, J lost 3 bases, and 6 bases lay in between. The CDR3 here is CASTGDTGELFF. DNA of the CDR3: TGTGCCAGCACGGGGGACACCGGGGAGCTGTTTTTT.

The gene calls are TRBV29-1 and TRBJ1-3; perhaps TRBD1 as D (5 bases). The germline V and J ends were trimmed by 5 bases and 5 bases, with 13 bases remaining between them. The V gene's germline CDR1 is SQVTM and CDR2 ANQGSEA. This CDR3 spans 13 amino acids. CDR3 nucleotides: TGCAGCGTTTCCCTGGGGGGGAGAAACACCATATATTTT. Protein: CSVSLGGRNTIYF.

The CDR3 loop reads CASSGTGQGNQPQHF. CDR3 sequence (DNA): TGCGCCAGCAGTGGAACGGGACAGGGCAATCAGCCCCAGCATTTT. The chain carries TRBV4-1 and TRBJ1-5, with 8 positions matching TRBD1. This CDR3 comprises 15 residues. The V and J ends lost 6 bases and 2 bases, in that order; junction bases with no gene match: 6. Germline V CDR1 and CDR2: MGHRA, YSYEKL.

This chain connects TRBV7-9 to TRBJ2-7; 7 bases are shared with TRBD2. V dropped 6 bases and J dropped 4; count of bases not matched to a gene: 6. CDR3 length equals 13 residues. The germline V gene has CDR1 SEHNR and CDR2 FQNEAQ (reference sequence). DNA for the CDR3: TGTGCCAGCAGGCCTAGCGGCACTTACGAGCAGTACTTC. Translated, it gives CASRPSGTYEQYF.

This chain uses TRBV7-2 with TRBJ1-4, with D unclear. The CDR3 covers 16 residues. The germline V gene has CDR1 SGHTA and CDR2 FQGNSA. With 4 bases removed from V and 8 bases from J, the gap between germline ends came to 20 bases. The chain's CDR3 is CASSSGGSGTSEKLFF. Written as DNA, the CDR3 is TGTGCCAGCAGCTCAGGAGGTTCCGGTACCTCCGAAAAACTGTTTTTT.

This clone was found a few times. This chain joins TRBV10-3 and TRBJ1-1; D is perhaps TRBD1 (5 bases). From germline, CDR1 is ENHRY and CDR2 SYGVKD. The V end lost 0 bases, the J end lost 4 bases, and 6 bases lay between the germline ends. CDR3 size: 13 residues. CDR3 in DNA: TGTGCCATCAGTGAGTCCCAGGGCACTGAAGCTTTCTTT. Translating it yields CAISESQGTEAFF.

CDR3 residues: CASQRDSYQETQYF. CDR3 sequence (DNA): TGCGCCAGCCAAAGGGACAGCTACCAAGAGACCCAGTACTTC. V usage is TRBV10-1 and J usage is TRBJ2-5, with TRBD1 matching 7 bases. The length of the CDR3 is 14 residues. Unmatched junction bases numbered 6, after V lost 8 bases and J lost 0 bases. Germline values: CDR1 WNHNN, CDR2 SYGVQD (reference sequence).

The rearrangement uses TRBV9 and TRBJ2-3; TRBD1 aligns across 9 bases. The germline V gene encodes CDR1 SGDLS and CDR2 YYNGEE. The trim removed 3 bases at V and 3 bases at J, leaving 8 bases unmatched. CDR3 length equals 16 residues. The DNA of the CDR3 is TGTGCCAGCAGCGCAACAGGGGGCAGAGGGACAGATACGCAGTATTTT. Its translation is CASSATGGRGTDTQYF.

The chain combines TRBV20-1 with TRBJ2-7; D remains ambiguous. The CDR3 is 11 residues long. V was clipped by 3 bases and J by 5 bases, with 8 bases between them. CDR1 is DFQATT, CDR2 SNEGSKA, per germline (reference sequence). CDR3 in amino acids: CSASRRDEQYF. Here the CDR3 DNA reads TGCAGTGCTAGTCGGAGAGACGAGCAGTACTTC.

The table lists this clone with a few counts. This rearrangement joins TRBV19 to TRBJ1-5; TRBD1 agrees at 9 bases. The CDR3 is 16 residues long. V was pared by 8 bases and J by 1 base, with 9 bases of the junction left unmatched. Germline V CDR1 and CDR2: LNHDA, SQIVND (reference sequence). The CDR3 sequence is CASAGTGPASNQPQHF. In nucleotides, the CDR3 is TGTGCCAGTGCGGGGACAGGGCCGGCGAGCAATCAGCCCCAGCATTTT.

The V call is TRBV11-1, the J call TRBJ1-1; D is unclear. Germline V gene data show CDR1 as SGHAT and CDR2 as FQDESV (reference sequence). Deletions cut 5 bases from V and 4 bases from J, with 17 bases between. The CDR3 is made up of 15 amino acids. The chain's CDR3 is CASSSRRRGITEAFF. CDR3 coding DNA: TGTGCCAGCAGCAGTCGGCGGAGAGGGATCACTGAAGCTTTCTTT. Full variable domain (rest looked up from reference TRBV11-1 and TRBJ1-1): EAEVAQSPRYKITEKSQAVAFWCDPISGHATLYWYRQILGQGPELLVQFQDESVVDDSQLPKDRFSAERLKGVDSTLKIQPAELGDSAMYLCASSSRRRGITEAFFGQGTRLTVV.

The rearrangement joins TRBV6-1 to TRBJ1-4; 10 positions match TRBD1. Unmatched junction bases numbered 3, after V lost 7 bases and J lost 4 bases. Germline V gives CDR1 MNHNS, CDR2 SASEGT. CDR3 length: 14 residues. This chain's CDR3 is CASTRDRGNEKLFF. CDR3 DNA sequence: TGTGCCAGCACTCGGGACAGGGGTAATGAAAAACTGTTTTTT.

The J gene is TRBJ2-7, the V gene TRBV6-5; D is possibly TRBD1 (5 bases). Germline lookup yields CDR1 MNHEY and CDR2 SVGAGI. This CDR3 comprises 14 residues. Trimming shortened V by 0 bases and J by 6 bases, and 12 bases separated the two germline ends. CDR3 in amino acids: CASSYSRAGREQYF. The CDR3 nucleotides read TGTGCCAGCAGTTACTCTCGGGCAGGGCGCGAGCAGTACTTC.

The V and J genes are TRBV7-6 and TRBJ1-2, with a possible D match to TRBD1 (5 bases). This CDR3 is 16 amino acids long. Germline V CDR1 and CDR2: SGHVS, FNYEAQ. Trimming took off 2 bases at V and 6 bases at J, with 19 bases between the two ends. CDR3 sequence reads: CASSLSLGGGGDGYTF. DNA for the CDR3: TGTGCCAGCAGCTTAAGTTTGGGCGGCGGAGGGGATGGCTACACCTTC.

This clone is a singleton in its sample. V gene TRBV6-5 combines with J gene TRBJ1-6; tentatively, D is TRBD1 (5 bases). Trimming pared 7 bases from V and 5 bases from J, leaving 15 bases between. This CDR3 has 15 amino acids. Germline CDR1 MNHEY, CDR2 SVGAGI. CDR3 bases: TGTGCCAGCACTACTCCGGGACTGGATAATTCACCCCTCCACTTT. Its protein is CASTTPGLDNSPLHF.